This T cell receptor beta chain was sequenced in a study of persistence of HIV-infected CD4 T cells. Sequencing used immunoSEQ version 4 in survey mode. Clones were read by immunoSEQ multiplex PCR, and TCRdb kept only the in-frame ones, dropping some. In the table there are under 40,000 clones, roughly four fifths of which are singletons. Findings and caveats of the study: Degenerate expanded CDR3beta sequences were enriched among CMV- and Gag-responding cells.

An overlapping HIV-1 Gag peptide pool stimulated these cells at 0.95 to 1 ug/peptide/mL. CD40L/CD69 double-negative CD45RO-high memory CD4+ T cells were collected. These HIV-1-infected adults initiated suppressive ART in chronic infection. Stimulated PBMCs had first been depleted of CD8+ T cells. CDR1 and CDR2 (germline): MNHEY, SVGAGI. V was cut by 6 bases and J by 3 bases, with 14 bases left in between. The CDR3 covers 15 residues. As regards this clone: Its antigen is not identified.

This TCR came from an adult woman with HIV who was CMV-seropositive. The rearrangement uses TRBV6-5 and TRBJ2-2; maybe TRBD1 (6 bases). Sequenced material: CD4+ T cells sorted from PBMCs after roughly 18-hour stimulation, taken from a patient who received antiretroviral therapy. CDR3 bases: TGTGCCAGCAGCCGGGACACCACATACACCGGGGAGCTGTTTTTT. It codes for CASSRDTTYTGELFF.